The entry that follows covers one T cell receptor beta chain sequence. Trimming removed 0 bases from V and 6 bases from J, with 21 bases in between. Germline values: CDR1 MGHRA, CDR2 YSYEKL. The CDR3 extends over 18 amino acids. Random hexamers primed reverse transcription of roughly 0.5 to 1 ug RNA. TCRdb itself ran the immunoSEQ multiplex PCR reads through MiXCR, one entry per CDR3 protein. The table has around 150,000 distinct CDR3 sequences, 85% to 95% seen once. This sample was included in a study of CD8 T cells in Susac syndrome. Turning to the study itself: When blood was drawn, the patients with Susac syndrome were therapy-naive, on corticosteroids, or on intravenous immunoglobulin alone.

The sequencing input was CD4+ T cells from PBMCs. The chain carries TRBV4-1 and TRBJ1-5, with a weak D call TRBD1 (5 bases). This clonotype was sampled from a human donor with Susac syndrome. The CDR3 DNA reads TGCGCCAGCAGCCAAGAGATGGGGCAGGGTATGGTGAGTCAGCCCCAGCATTTT. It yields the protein CASSQEMGQGMVSQPQHF.